This T cell receptor beta chain was recovered during a study of blood T cell repertoires in COVID-19. Study-level information: Sites in the United States, Italy and Spain provided acute and convalescent COVID-19 samples. Sources were T cells, B-cell-depleted T cells, or PBMCs; the material itself was cDNA or gDNA.

The V and J ends lost 9 bases and 9 bases, in that order; junction bases with no gene match: 10. Germline V gene lookup returns CDR1 WNHNN and CDR2 SYGVQD (reference sequence). This CDR3 contains 15 residues. This clone was seen once. In the source study's methods: Estimation of nucleated cell counts was performed using reference gene primer amplification. The protocol was immunoSEQ multiplex PCR, while the TCRdb copy is restricted to in-frame clones and leaves out a portion. For V, J and clone size, that table is used; D and trimming come from the DNA. The sample lists about 15,000 clones, 87% occurring once.

The chain recombines TRBV10-1 with TRBJ2-1; 14 nucleotides line up with TRBD2. The source of this sequence is a human donor with active COVID-19. The donor label of this sample is uncertain. Sequenced input: peripheral blood. The CDR3, as DNA: TGCGCCAGGACGGGACTAGCGGGAGAAGACGGTGAGCAGTTCTTC. It yields the protein CARTGLAGEDGEQFF.